These 20 T cell receptor beta chains came from one sample sequenced in a study of Graves' ophthalmopathy and Graves' hyperthyroidism. Scientists amplified the TCR beta CDR3 regions from RNA transcripts. In the first round, RT-PCR was carried out with HTBI primers, and a multiplex PCR formed the second round. TCRdb reprocessed the multiplex PCR reads via MiXCR and lists one record per CDR3 protein. This table holds around 1,000,000 distinct CDR3 sequences, roughly two fifths found once. Sequences were obtained from peripheral blood or thyroid tissue (not recorded which). Receptor source: an adult man with Graves' hyperthyroidism.

The chain carries TRBV9 and TRBJ2-2; D remains ambiguous. V was pared by 0 bases and J by 0 bases, with 15 bases between. CDR3 size: 18 residues. CDR1 SGDLS and CDR2 YYNGEE come from the germline V gene. The CDR3 here is CASSVVGSGWSNTGELFF. The CDR3 DNA is TGTGCCAGCAGCGTAGTTGGCTCTGGGTGGTCGAACACCGGGGAGCTGTTTTTT.

This clonotype has at least ten counts. The chain employs TRBV2 and TRBJ1-5, with 12 nucleotides matching TRBD1. The CDR3 sequence is 16 residues long. The junction had 9 bases not matched to a gene; V was cut back by 6 bases and J by 6 bases. The V gene's germline CDR1 is SNHLY and CDR2 FYNNEI. The CDR3 region has the DNA TGTGCCAGCAGCCACGGGACAGGGGGCGCTTTTCAGCCCCAGCATTTT. It translates to CASSHGTGGAFQPQHF.

The genes are TRBV5-5 and TRBJ1-5, with D maybe TRBD1 (6 bases). From germline, CDR1 is SGHKS and CDR2 YYEKEE (reference sequence). The V end was cut by 5 bases, the J end by 4 bases, with 16 bases between. The CDR3 contains 15 residues. The CDR3 coding sequence is TGTGCCAGCAGTTTATGGGGGGGCGCAAATCAGCCCCAGCATTTT. Encoded protein: CASSLWGGANQPQHF.

The chain employs TRBV7-9 and TRBJ2-7, with a possible D match to TRBD2 (6 bases). Germline lookup yields CDR1 SEHNR and CDR2 FQNEAQ (reference sequence). This CDR3 contains 19 residues. The V and J ends lost 4 bases and 5 bases respectively, with 30 bases between them. The CDR3 loop reads CASSSVRASTEGPGNEQYF. CDR3 in DNA: TGTGCCAGCAGCTCAGTCCGGGCCTCGACGGAGGGGCCCGGGAACGAGCAGTACTTC.

This chain uses TRBV2 with TRBJ2-5; D possibly uses TRBD1 or TRBD2 (6 bases each). The CDR3 runs 12 residues. Germline lookup yields CDR1 SNHLY and CDR2 FYNNEI. The chain's CDR3 is CATAGQMETQYF. The CDR3 DNA reads as TGTGCAACCGCGGGACAAATGGAGACCCAGTACTTC.

This sequence joins TRBV10-3 and TRBJ2-7; D is ambiguous. The CDR3 extends over 16 amino acids. Trimming stripped 10 bases from V and 3 bases from J, with 25 bases between. Germline lookup yields CDR1 ENHRY and CDR2 SYGVKD. CDR3 region: CASRQIRGMPDYEQYF. CDR3 nucleotide sequence: TGTGCCAGCAGACAAATCCGTGGGATGCCGGACTACGAGCAGTACTTC.

As regards this clonotype: Relative to the germline gene, one junction end is altered; a read error may explain this. This rearrangement joins TRBV10-3 to TRBJ1-2; TRBD1 agrees at 9 bases. The CDR3 contains 15 residues. Germline V gene lookup returns CDR1 ENHRY and CDR2 SYGVKD. The CDR3 DNA sequence: TGTGCCATCAGTGAGTCGGGGACAGGGAACTCTGGCTACACCTTC. Translated: CAISESGTGNSGYTF.

This chain uses TRBV20-1 with TRBJ2-5; unclear D gene. Trimming left V 6 bases short and J 4 bases short, with 12 bases between. CDR1 is DFQATT and CDR2 is SNEGSKA in the germline V gene (reference sequence). The CDR3 sequence is 12 residues long. The CDR3 is CSAPLQRETQYF. As DNA, the CDR3 is TGCAGTGCCCCACTCCAACGAGAGACCCAGTACTTC.

In its sample, this clonotype was seen many times. This chain uses TRBV7-3 with TRBJ2-7, with a possible D match to TRBD2 (6 bases). CDR1 is SGHTA and CDR2 is FQGTGA in the germline V gene. The V end was cut by 5 bases, the J end by 6 bases, with 14 bases between. This CDR3 spans 13 amino acids. CDR3 nucleotide sequence: TGTGCCAGCAGCCTTGGGGGGACGTTCGAGCAGTACTTC. Its protein is CASSLGGTFEQYF.

In this sample, this clonotype turned up many times. In nucleotides, the CDR3 is TGTGCCAGCAACCGAAAGGGGGTTGGCAATCAGCCCCAGCATTTT. Amino acid sequence: CASNRKGVGNQPQHF. J is TRBJ1-5 and V is TRBV25-1, with TRBD1 as a possible D gene (6 bases). Trimming took 7 bases from V and 2 from J, leaving 15 bases between them. The CDR3 covers 15 residues. Looked up from germline, CDR1 is MGHDK and CDR2 is SYGVNS.

This clonotype was counted ten times or more. The chain couples TRBV15 to TRBJ2-5, with D unresolved. The V gene lost 0 bases and the J gene lost 1 base, with 9 bases spanning the gap. The germline V gene encodes CDR1 LNHNV and CDR2 YYDKDF (reference sequence). The CDR3 has 15 residues. This CDR3 reads CATSRDVQVQETQYF. The CDR3 coding sequence is TGTGCCACCAGCAGAGATGTCCAGGTCCAAGAGACCCAGTACTTC.

This clonotype was seen repeatedly, ten times or more. For the CDR3, the DNA is TGTGCCATCAGTGAATTGGCCGAGCAGTACTTC. This gives the protein CAISELAEQYF. This rearrangement joins TRBV10-3 to TRBJ2-7; D is ambiguous. Germline V gives CDR1 ENHRY, CDR2 SYGVKD. The length of the CDR3 is 11 residues. V was clipped by 3 bases and J by 6 bases, with 6 bases between them.

Many counts were recorded for this clonotype. The rearrangement links TRBV7-2 to TRBJ2-7, with 9 bases lining up with TRBD1. CDR1 SGHTA and CDR2 FQGNSA come from the germline V gene. The ends lost 2 bases at V and 6 bases at J; junction bases unmatched: 5. The CDR3 has 14 amino acids. The CDR3 is CASSLTRDRVEQYF. The DNA of the CDR3 is TGTGCCAGCAGCTTAACGCGGGACAGGGTCGAGCAGTACTTC. Full variable domain (rest looked up from reference TRBV7-2 and TRBJ2-7): GAGVSQSPSNKVTEKGKDVELRCDPISGHTALYWYRQSLGQGLEFLIYFQGNSAPDKSGLPSDRFSAERTGGSVSTLTIQRTQQEDSAVYLCASSLTRDRVEQYFGPGTRLTVT.

The CDR3 sequence: CASSVGYASVKHTEAFF. As DNA, the CDR3 is TGTGCCAGCAGCGTTGGGTACGCGTCAGTCAAGCACACTGAAGCTTTCTTT. The V and J genes are TRBV13 and TRBJ1-1, with no clear D. Germline CDR1 reads PRHDT; CDR2 reads FYEKMQ (reference sequence). There are 17 residues in the CDR3. Deletions cut 5 bases from V and 3 bases from J, with 22 bases between.

In this sample, this clonotype turned up a few times. The chain is built from TRBV4-1 and TRBJ1-5; 7 positions match TRBD1. V dropped 0 bases and J dropped 3; count of bases not matched to a gene: 11. The length of the CDR3 is 18 residues. The germline gives CDR1 MGHRA, CDR2 YSYEKL. CDR3 loop: CASSQDRGWDSYNQPQHF. The DNA of the CDR3 is TGCGCCAGCAGCCAAGACAGAGGCTGGGACAGCTACAATCAGCCCCAGCATTTT.

The table lists this clonotype with many counts. The chain joins TRBV29-1 to TRBJ2-7; weak D call: TRBD2 (6 bases). The germline V gene has CDR1 SQVTM and CDR2 ANQGSEA. V was shortened by 4 bases and J by 6 bases, with 19 bases between the two germline ends. The CDR3 loop spans 14 amino acids. Here the CDR3 DNA reads TGCAGCGTTGCTGAGAGGAACCGGGGAGGCGAGCAGTACTTC. Residues: CSVAERNRGGEQYF.

In regard to this clonotype: A read error may explain this, as a much larger clone is one base away. The V and J genes are TRBV20-1 and TRBJ1-2; D uncertain. CDR1 DFQATT and CDR2 SNEGSKA come from the germline V gene (reference sequence). Trimming removed 0 bases from V and 2 bases from J, with 10 bases in between. The CDR3 totals 14 residues. CDR3 DNA sequence: TGCAGTGCTAGAGACGAGGGTCTGAACTATGGCTACACCTTC. It codes for CSARDEGLNYGYTF.

This clonotype was seen many times. The chain has TRBV19 and TRBJ2-7; 9 positions agree with TRBD2. V lost 3 bases, J lost 3 bases, and 6 bases stayed unmatched. Germline CDR1 is LNHDA and CDR2 is SQIVND (reference sequence). The CDR3 consists of 15 residues. The CDR3 DNA is TGTGCCAGTAGTATTACCGCTAGCGGGAACTACGAGCAGTACTTC. It yields the protein CASSITASGNYEQYF. Combining the CDR3 with reference TRBV19 and TRBJ2-7 gives the whole variable domain DGGITQSPKYLFRKEGQNVTLSCEQNLNHDAMYWYRQDPGQGLRLIYYSQIVNDFQKGDIAEGYSVSREKKESFPLTVTSAQKNPTAFYLCASSITASGNYEQYFGPGTRLTVT.

The CDR3 region is CASSQLQGGELFF. Here the CDR3 DNA reads TGCGCCAGCAGCCAACTTCAGGGTGGGGAGCTGTTTTTT. This chain connects TRBV4-1 to TRBJ2-2; D perhaps matches TRBD1 (5 bases). The germline V gene has CDR1 MGHRA and CDR2 YSYEKL. V lost 2 bases and J 8 bases, leaving 9 bases between the germline ends. The CDR3 runs to 13 residues.

The V gene is TRBV29-1, the J gene TRBJ2-2; D uncertain. The CDR3 totals 12 residues. Germline CDR1 and CDR2: SQVTM and ANQGSEA. V was clipped by 6 bases and J by 5 bases, with 10 bases between them. In DNA form, the CDR3 reads TGCAGCGTCCGCGCCGGAACCGGGGAGCTGTTTTTT. This encodes CSVRAGTGELFF.